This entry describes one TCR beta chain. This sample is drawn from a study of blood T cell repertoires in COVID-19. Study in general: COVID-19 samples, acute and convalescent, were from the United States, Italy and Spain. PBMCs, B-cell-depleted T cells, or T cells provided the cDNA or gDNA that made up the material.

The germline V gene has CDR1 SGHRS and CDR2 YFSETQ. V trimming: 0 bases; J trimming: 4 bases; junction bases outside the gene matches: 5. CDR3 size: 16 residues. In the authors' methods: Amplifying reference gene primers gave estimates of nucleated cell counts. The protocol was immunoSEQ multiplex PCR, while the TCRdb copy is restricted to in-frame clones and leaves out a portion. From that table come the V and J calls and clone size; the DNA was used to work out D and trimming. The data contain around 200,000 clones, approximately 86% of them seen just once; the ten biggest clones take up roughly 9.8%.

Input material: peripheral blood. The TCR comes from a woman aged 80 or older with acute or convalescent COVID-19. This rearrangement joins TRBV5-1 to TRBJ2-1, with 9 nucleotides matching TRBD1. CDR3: CASSLDPGQGYNEQFF. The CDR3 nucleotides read TGCGCCAGCAGCTTGGATCCGGGACAGGGTTACAATGAGCAGTTCTTC.